The TCR beta chain described here comes from a study of shared clonotypes between healthy human individuals. Many counts were recorded for this clone. Repertoires were generated with immunoSEQ multiplex PCR, while TCRdb's copy carries only in-frame clones and drops some. The table lists hundreds of thousands of clones, more than 70% of them singletons. This CDR3 contains 13 residues. Germline values: CDR1 MNHEY, CDR2 SMNVEV (reference sequence). Deletions cut 0 bases from V and 1 base from J, with 3 bases between. Into CD45RA+ naive and CD45RA-negative memory subsets, the CD4+ cells were split. This TCR was recovered from a woman aged 30 to 39 in good health. The chain carries TRBV27 and TRBJ2-5; D uncertain. The sequenced material came from memory CD4+ T cells sorted from blood. This sample's subset: CD45RA-negative fraction. The CDR3 region is CASSLSGQETQYF. The CDR3 nucleotides read TGTGCCAGCAGTTTATCGGGCCAAGAGACCCAGTACTTC.